This TCR beta chain came from a study of blood T cell repertoires in COVID-19. Germline V gene lookup returns CDR1 MNHNY and CDR2 SVGAGI (reference sequence). The CDR3 is 14 residues long. Trimming cost V 2 bases and J 8 bases; bases outside gene matches: 4. Recovered status in Cohort 3 required two negative PCRs, clearance, or symptom resolution. Original processing methods: Scientists estimated how many nucleated cells there were by amplifying reference gene primers. The protocol was immunoSEQ multiplex PCR, while the TCRdb copy is restricted to in-frame clones and leaves out a portion. V and J calls plus clone size are reproduced from that table; the DNA served to infer D and trimming. Of fewer than 350,000 clones listed, around 90% are singletons.

The specimen sequenced was PBMCs or T cells enriched from blood (not recorded which). The chain recombines TRBV6-6 with TRBJ1-4; TRBD1 agrees at 8 bases. The sequence came from a man aged 55 to 70 who had recovered from COVID-19. CDR3 sequence (DNA): TGTGCCAGCAGTTACACCGGGACAGGCGAAAAACTGTTTTTT. Its translation is CASSYTGTGEKLFF.